This TCR beta chain derives from a study of shared clonotypes between healthy human individuals. The overall study: The plates for each donor numbered three CD4 naive, three CD4 memory, two CD8 naive and one CD8 memory.

This clone occurred a few times. Antigen: not known. Within the sample, other DNA sequences also encode this same CDR3. General observations from the study: A generally larger estimated richness was seen in naive subsets than in memory subsets.

Germline CDR1 reads SGHRS; CDR2 reads YFSETQ. The ends lost 0 bases at V and 4 bases at J; junction bases unmatched: 2. The CDR3 covers 15 residues. Data came from immunoSEQ multiplex PCR; TCRdb stores just in-frame clones and leaves some out. The table has more than 1,200,000 clones, just under 99% seen once. The gene calls are TRBV5-1 and TRBJ2-7, with TRBD2 identical over 12 bases. This TCR was sampled from a man aged 30 to 45 in good health. Input material: naive CD4+ T cells sorted from blood. As to subset: CD45RA+ positively selected. CDR3 protein: CASSLAGTSGYEQYF. The CDR3 coding sequence is TGCGCCAGCAGCTTGGCCGGGACTAGCGGGTACGAGCAGTACTTC.